Described below is a single T cell receptor beta chain sequence and its context. What it binds is not known. Germline lookup yields CDR1 SGDLS and CDR2 YYNGEE. CDR3 length: 15 amino acids. V lost 1 base and J lost 6; bases outside the gene matches: 6. Generated by immunoSEQ multiplex PCR, the TCRdb table keeps only in-frame clones and is missing some. The table includes some 46,000 clones, roughly nine tenths detected once. This record belongs to a study of cytomegalovirus exposure and HLA in healthy donors. Turning to the study itself: The roughly 130 validation repertoires used the same platform as the approximately 670 first-cohort repertoires (as reported by a later analysis). Study findings and constraints: In the 95 to 150 validation repertoires, a later analysis found that first-cohort TCR clusters tended to co-occur. Many donors shared some public TCRs, even though most TCR sequences were rare.

The chain joins TRBV9 to TRBJ2-3; 9 bases fit TRBD2. Material: PBMCs. This receptor was obtained from a man in his late teens or twenties in good health and CMV-seronegative. Here the CDR3 reads CASSVTSGPDDTQYF. The CDR3 bases are TGTGCCAGCAGCGTAACTAGCGGGCCGGACGATACGCAGTATTTT.